Below, 20 T cell receptor beta chains from the same sample are listed, as sequenced in a study of blood T cell repertoires in COVID-19 (TCRdb year 2020). To prepare the library, the immunoSEQ multiplex PCR assay was applied. TCRdb holds this immuneACCESS table with in-frame rearrangements only. Some clones are missing; in checked studies, unresolved V genes explain under half, and the rest has no known cause. Counted in this sample were approximately 270,000 clones; around 82% of them appeared once. Jointly, the top ten make up 0.87% of the sample. The sample consisted of peripheral blood. All receptors come from a human donor with COVID-19, enrolled during active disease. The donor label of this sample is uncertain.

V usage is TRBV11-3 and J usage is TRBJ2-5, with 11 positions matching TRBD2. This CDR3 contains 16 residues. Germline V gene lookup returns CDR1 SGHNT and CDR2 YENEEA. J gave up 1 base and V 4 bases, and 5 bases lay outside the gene matches. The CDR3 here is CASSSGTSGTQETQYF. CDR3 nucleotides: TGTGCCAGCAGCTCCGGGACTAGCGGAACCCAAGAGACCCAGTACTTC.

The V gene is TRBV15, the J gene TRBJ2-3, with 14 bases lining up with TRBD2. The CDR3 contains 17 residues. V trimming: 1 base; J trimming: 6 bases; junction bases outside the gene matches: 6. CDR1 is LNHNV, CDR2 YYDKDF, per germline (reference sequence). The CDR3 coding sequence is TGTGCCACCAGCAGAGGACTAGCGGGAGGGCCGGGGGATACGCAGTATTTT. The encoded protein is CATSRGLAGGPGDTQYF.

Written as DNA, the CDR3 is TGTGCCAGCAGCCGGGGCGGGAGTAGGAGCACAGATACGCAGTATTTT. Amino acid sequence: CASSRGGSRSTDTQYF. The rearrangement joins TRBV3-1 (or the pseudogene TRBV3-2) to TRBJ2-3; 7 positions agree with TRBD2. The germline gives CDR1 LGHDT, CDR2 YNNKEL (reference sequence). The CDR3 spans 16 residues. V dropped 4 bases and J dropped 0; count of bases not matched to a gene: 7.

This chain links TRBV7-2 with TRBJ1-5, with 11 bases matching TRBD1. Germline V gene lookup returns CDR1 SGHTA and CDR2 FQGNSA. V lost 5 bases to trimming and J lost 7 bases; unmatched junction nucleotides: 10. This CDR3 has 16 amino acids. The CDR3 sequence is CASSLRDRGFGQPQHF. As DNA, the CDR3 is TGTGCCAGCAGCCTCCGGGACAGGGGGTTCGGACAGCCCCAGCATTTT.

The chain is built from TRBV7-8 and TRBJ1-1; no firm D call. Trimming took off 3 bases at V and 2 bases at J, with 10 bases between the two ends. The CDR3 is 14 residues long. Germline-derived CDR1 and CDR2 are SGHVS and FQNEAQ. CDR3 nucleotide sequence: TGTGCCAGCAGCTTGAACAGCTTCAACACTGAAGCTTTCTTT. Its translation is CASSLNSFNTEAFF. The full variable domain, its missing parts supplied by reference TRBV7-8 and TRBJ1-1, is GAGVSQSPRYKVAKRGQDVALRCDPISGHVSLFWYQQALGQGPEFLTYFQNEAQLDKSGLPSDRFFAERPEGSVSTLKIQRTQQEDSAVYLCASSLNSFNTEAFFGQGTRLTVV.

V usage is TRBV28 and J usage is TRBJ2-3; D is possibly TRBD2 (5 bases). V lost 6 bases to trimming and J lost 4 bases, with 17 bases between them. The CDR3 is made up of 15 amino acids. Germline values: CDR1 MDHEN, CDR2 SYDVKM. The CDR3 coding sequence is TGTGCCAGCAGAACGCCGCTAGCTTTCGCAGATACGCAGTATTTT. It yields the protein CASRTPLAFADTQYF.

The chain employs TRBV28 and TRBJ1-3, with D hard to call. The CDR3 sequence is 16 residues long. V dropped 2 bases and J dropped 1 base, with 12 bases sitting between them. Germline CDR1 is MDHEN and CDR2 is SYDVKM. The CDR3 bases are TGTGCCAGCAGTTTACGGGGAAGCAGGTCTGGAAACACCATATATTTT. This encodes CASSLRGSRSGNTIYF.

This sequence joins TRBV7-2 and TRBJ2-3; 11 positions agree with TRBD2. With 5 bases clipped from V and 0 bases from J, the junction kept 7 bases outside the gene matches. The CDR3 totals 17 residues. Germline V gives CDR1 SGHTA, CDR2 FQGNSA. DNA of the CDR3: TGTGCCAGCAGCCCCTTTAGCGGGAGGGTAAGCACAGATACGCAGTATTTT. Residues: CASSPFSGRVSTDTQYF.

The genes are TRBV5-4 and TRBJ2-7, with D maybe TRBD1 (5 bases). CDR3 length: 13 residues. Germline V gene data show CDR1 as SGHNT and CDR2 as YYREEE (reference sequence). Trimming shortened V by 3 bases and J by 1 base, and 8 bases separated the two germline ends. Here the CDR3 DNA reads TGTGCCAGCAGCTCAGGGTATTCCTACGAGCAGTACTTC. Its protein product is CASSSGYSYEQYF.

J is TRBJ1-2 and V is TRBV5-1; no clear D. This CDR3 contains 13 residues. Trimming pared 6 bases from V and 0 bases from J, leaving 9 bases between. Germline CDR1 SGHRS, CDR2 YFSETQ. The CDR3 region has the DNA TGCGCCAGCAAGGCGGGAACTAACTATGGCTACACCTTC. Amino acid sequence: CASKAGTNYGYTF.

The genes are TRBV6-5 and TRBJ2-7, with TRBD2 matching 8 bases. The CDR3 runs 14 residues. V gave up 7 bases and J gave up 4 bases; unmatched junction bases: 9. The V gene's germline CDR1 is MNHEY and CDR2 SVGAGI. CDR3 bases: TGTGCCAGCACCTTGTGGCGGGGGGAGTACGAGCAGTACTTC. Translating it yields CASTLWRGEYEQYF.

This clone was found a few times. This chain joins TRBV2 and TRBJ2-7; 10 bases agree with TRBD2. J lost 6 bases, V lost 5 bases, and 10 bases had no gene match. The CDR3 length is 15 residues. From germline, CDR1 is SNHLY and CDR2 FYNNEI. CDR3: CASSQSPLAGAEQYF. DNA of the CDR3: TGTGCCAGCAGTCAATCCCCTCTAGCGGGAGCCGAGCAGTACTTC.

V usage is TRBV27 and J usage is TRBJ2-7, with D tentatively TRBD1 (6 bases). Per the germline V gene, CDR1 is MNHEY and CDR2 is SMNVEV (reference sequence). The CDR3 loop spans 13 amino acids. Trimming left V 5 bases short and J 2 bases short, with 10 bases between. The CDR3 is CASSPGQTYEQYF. The CDR3 nucleotides are TGTGCCAGCAGTCCGGGACAAACCTACGAGCAGTACTTC.

This chain connects TRBV20-1 to TRBJ2-7; tentative D call: TRBD2 (6 bases). The germline gives CDR1 DFQATT, CDR2 SNEGSKA (reference sequence). The CDR3 is 14 amino acids. The V end was cut by 3 bases, the J end by 3 bases, with 15 bases between. This CDR3 is CSASSGEGLYEQYF. CDR3 DNA: TGCAGTGCTAGTTCGGGGGAAGGGCTCTACGAGCAGTACTTC.

This clone came up a few times. The V gene is TRBV10-3, the J gene TRBJ1-2; no clear D gene. This CDR3 region has 15 residues. The ends were cut back, 0 bases at V and 3 bases at J, with 11 bases in the middle. In germline, CDR1 is ENHRY, CDR2 SYGVKD. Here the CDR3 DNA reads TGTGCCATCAGTGAGTCCCTGCTTTCGGACTATGGCTACACCTTC. Protein product: CAISESLLSDYGYTF.

The J gene is TRBJ1-2, the V gene TRBV11-2; D is ambiguous. The CDR3 has 14 amino acids. The ends were cut back, 1 base at V and 5 bases at J, with 11 bases in the middle. Germline-derived CDR1 and CDR2 are SGHAT and FQNNGV. As DNA, the CDR3 is TGTGCCAGCAGCTTAGTCACCCAGAATTATGGCTACACCTTC. Encoded protein: CASSLVTQNYGYTF.

The V and J genes are TRBV6-2 or TRBV6-3 and TRBJ2-6; TRBD1 matches at 7 bases. The CDR3 totals 16 residues. Germline V lookup: CDR1 MNHEY, CDR2 SVGEGT. V lost 2 bases and J lost 2; bases outside the gene matches: 3. The CDR3 region has the DNA TGTGCCAGCAGTTACAAGGGGGCTACTGGGGCCAACGTCCTGACTTTC. It translates to CASSYKGATGANVLTF.

This clone has just one count. CDR3 protein: CASSLSQGASTDTQYF. CDR3 bases: TGTGCCAGCAGCCTCAGTCAGGGTGCTAGCACAGATACGCAGTATTTT. The gene calls are TRBV9 and TRBJ2-3; possible D gene TRBD1, 5 bases. Looked up from germline, CDR1 is SGDLS and CDR2 is YYNGEE. This CDR3 contains 16 residues. Deletions cut 4 bases from V and 0 bases from J, with 15 bases between.

The chain recombines TRBV3-1 (or the pseudogene TRBV3-2) with TRBJ1-1; D perhaps matches TRBD1 (6 bases). The germline V and J ends were trimmed by 5 bases and 10 bases, with 11 bases remaining between them. CDR3 length equals 11 residues. Germline V gives CDR1 LGHDT, CDR2 YNNKEL (reference sequence). This CDR3 reads CASSLQGAAFF. DNA for the CDR3: TGTGCCAGCAGCTTACAGGGAGCAGCTTTCTTT.

This clone was observed at least ten times. The chain has TRBV7-9 and TRBJ2-1; perhaps TRBD2 as D (6 bases). Germline values: CDR1 SEHNR, CDR2 FQNEAQ (reference sequence). This CDR3 comprises 14 residues. Trimming cost V 3 bases and J 4 bases, with 10 bases left between them. CDR3 sequence: CASSFTGLYNEQFF. The DNA for the CDR3 is TGTGCCAGCAGCTTCACGGGACTTTACAATGAGCAGTTCTTC.